The source of this T cell receptor beta chain is a study of CD8+ T cells in alopecia areata. Following extraction, RNA underwent reverse transcription to cDNA, which served as the sequencing template. The table came from immunoSEQ multiplex PCR; TCRdb's copy has only in-frame clones and leaves some out. The sample records 180,000 or so clones, 53% being singletons. Per germline, CDR1 SGHTA and CDR2 FQGNSA. The CDR3 runs 15 residues. V lost 6 bases and J lost 1; bases outside the gene matches: 7. Turning to this clone: Its target is unknown.

Study observations and caveats: Tofacitinib did not eliminate many expanded lesional clones from scalp or blood.

Treatment described: oral pan-JAK inhibitor, 5-10 mg twice daily. Sequenced material: CD8+ T cells sorted from blood, taken at week 24, from a patient treated with tofacitinib. V is TRBV7-2 and J is TRBJ2-3; the match to TRBD2 covers 7 bases. The origin of this receptor is a human donor with alopecia areata. CDR3 DNA: TGTGCCAGCAGTGAGTCTGGGGGGGGCACAGATACGCAGTATTTT. Its protein product is CASSESGGGTDTQYF.